The subject of this entry is one T cell receptor beta chain. Its target is unknown. One junction end does not reproduce the germline sequence, and a read error may be involved. The template was RNA from unsorted bulk tissue. The data belong to a study of tumor and adjacent non-tumor tissue in lung cancer. Study background: Stage I to III disease affected approximately 11 men and 5 women aged roughly 31 to 76.

Findings and limits, study-wide: Normal lung showed higher cumulative top 100 clone frequency than tumor.

Three rounds of nested PCR, following a modified ARM-PCR protocol, produced the TCRbeta library. TCRdb independently ran MiXCR on the multiplex PCR reads; one entry per CDR3 protein. The profile shows over 60,000 distinct CDR3 sequences, 65% to 90% of them singletons. The V gene's germline CDR1 is MNHEY and CDR2 SVGAGI. The CDR3 runs 13 residues. The chain employs TRBV6-5 and TRBJ1-1; D is undetermined. The sequence came from a woman aged 50 to 60 with non-small cell lung cancer. What was sequenced was lung tumor tissue. CDR3 nucleotides: TGTGCCAGAAGTTACTCCCTGGATACTGAGGCTTTCTTT. Its translation is CARSYSLDTEAFF.